This TCR beta chain was sequenced for a study of blood T cells in healthy people across ages. PCR was performed a second time for roughly 7 to 11 cycles using a sample-barcoded 5' primer and a J-beta primer mix. MiXCR was run by TCRdb on the 5' RACE reads, yielding one entry per CDR3 protein. The table lists more than 800,000 distinct CDR3 sequences, 29% of them singletons. Overall study findings and caveats: Unknown CMV status may confound age-related changes in expanded clones. Diversity was higher, and naive CD4+ cells more numerous, in long-lived donors than in aged donors.

This clonotype was recorded many times. Its antigen is unknown. The study drew donors from healthy Caucasian individuals in Russia aged roughly 6 to 90. PBMCs numbering at least 7 million were isolated per sample. V gave up 5 bases and J gave up 4 bases; unmatched junction bases: 10. This CDR3 comprises 16 residues. This TCR was recovered from a woman of 80 years or more in good health. Sequences were obtained from blood. The chain has TRBV12-3 or TRBV12-4 and TRBJ2-5; 10 bases are shared with TRBD1. This CDR3 is CASSLGDRGYGETQYF. In DNA, the CDR3 is TGTGCCAGCAGTCTAGGGGACAGGGGATATGGAGAGACCCAGTACTTC.